The clone carrying this T cell receptor (beta chain) was counted ten times or more. Its antigen remains unknown. Using RNA transcripts, the TCR beta CDR3 regions were amplified. The first round was an RT-PCR with HTBI primers, and the second round was a multiplex PCR. TCRdb independently ran MiXCR on the multiplex PCR reads; one entry per CDR3 protein. This table holds over 650,000 distinct CDR3 sequences, under 50% found once. This specimen belongs to a study of Graves' ophthalmopathy and Graves' hyperthyroidism. Study results and caveats: Blood repertoires reportedly contained most expanded thyroid clonotypes above 0.001 frequency.

The CDR3 is 14 amino acids. V was clipped by 3 bases and J by 7 bases, with 16 bases between them. A volume of 10 ml of fresh peripheral blood supplied the PBMCs. The gene calls are TRBV12-3 or TRBV12-4 and TRBJ2-7; possibly TRBD2 for D (7 bases). The sample taken for sequencing was peripheral blood. The receptor comes from an adult man with Graves' ophthalmopathy. This CDR3 is CASSFGGLGGEQYF. For the CDR3, the DNA is TGTGCCAGCAGTTTCGGGGGGCTTGGTGGGGAGCAGTACTTC.